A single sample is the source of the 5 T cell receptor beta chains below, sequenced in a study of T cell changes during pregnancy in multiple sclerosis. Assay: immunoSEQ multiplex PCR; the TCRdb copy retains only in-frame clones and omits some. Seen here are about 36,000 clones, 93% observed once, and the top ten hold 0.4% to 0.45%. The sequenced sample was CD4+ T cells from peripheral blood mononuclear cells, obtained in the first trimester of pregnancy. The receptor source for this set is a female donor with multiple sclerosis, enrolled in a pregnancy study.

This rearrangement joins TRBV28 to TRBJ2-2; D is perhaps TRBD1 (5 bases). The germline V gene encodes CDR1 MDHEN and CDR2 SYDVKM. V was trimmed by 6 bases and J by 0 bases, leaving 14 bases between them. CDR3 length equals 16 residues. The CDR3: CASRPDRQTNTGELFF. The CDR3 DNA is TGTGCCAGCAGGCCCGACCGACAGACGAACACCGGGGAGCTGTTTTTT.

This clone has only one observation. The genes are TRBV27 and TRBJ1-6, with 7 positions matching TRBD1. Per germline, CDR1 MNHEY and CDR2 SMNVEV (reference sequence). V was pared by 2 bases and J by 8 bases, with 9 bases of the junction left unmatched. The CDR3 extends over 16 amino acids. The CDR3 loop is CASSLLTGKLDSPLHF. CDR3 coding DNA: TGTGCCAGCAGTTTACTGACAGGGAAATTGGATTCACCCCTCCACTTT.

The CDR3: CATSNRGKKETQYF. CDR3 in DNA: TGTGCCACTTCGAACAGGGGTAAAAAGGAGACCCAGTACTTC. V and J are TRBV25-1 and TRBJ2-5, with 7 bases fitting TRBD1. The CDR3 length is 14 residues. The V gene's germline CDR1 is MGHDK and CDR2 SYGVNS. V gave up 10 bases and J gave up 5 bases; unmatched junction bases: 13.

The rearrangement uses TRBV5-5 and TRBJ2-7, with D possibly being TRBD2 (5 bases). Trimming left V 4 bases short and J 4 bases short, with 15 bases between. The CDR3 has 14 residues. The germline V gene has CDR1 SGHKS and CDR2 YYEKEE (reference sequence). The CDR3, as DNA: TGTGCCAGCAGCCAAAGGGCCCCGGGATACGAGCAGTACTTC. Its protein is CASSQRAPGYEQYF.

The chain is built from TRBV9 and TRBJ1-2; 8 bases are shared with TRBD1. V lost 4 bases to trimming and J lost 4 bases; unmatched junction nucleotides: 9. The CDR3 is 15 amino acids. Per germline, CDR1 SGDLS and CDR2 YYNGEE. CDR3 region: CASSPLVTGVYGYTF. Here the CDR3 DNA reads TGTGCCAGCAGCCCCCTAGTGACAGGGGTCTATGGCTACACCTTC.